This T cell receptor beta chain was recorded in a study of CD8 T cells in Susac syndrome. Sequencing of TCR beta was undertaken in CD8+ and CD4+ T cells derived from blood. The authors reverse transcribed roughly 0.45 to 1 ug RNA with random hexamers. TCRdb used MiXCR to reprocess the immunoSEQ multiplex PCR reads, holding one entry per CDR3 protein. Of around 85,000 distinct CDR3 sequences in the sample, 95% were seen once. The CDR3 contains 11 residues. CDR1 is SGHAT, CDR2 FQNNGV, per germline. V dropped 5 bases and J dropped 6 bases, with 8 bases sitting between them. The chain couples TRBV11-2 to TRBJ2-7, with D unclear. The sequencing input was CD8+ T cells from PBMCs. The source of this sequence is a human donor with Susac syndrome. The CDR3 region is CASSTNGEQYF. DNA of the CDR3: TGTGCCAGCAGCACAAATGGCGAGCAGTACTTC.